The T cell receptor (beta chain) described here comes from a study of cytomegalovirus exposure and HLA in healthy donors. Findings of the study overall: A link between a missense DCLRE1C variant and TCR beta V- and J-gene trimming emerged from a later analysis. Roughly uniform sequencing depth across donors was assumed, possibly incorrectly. A later analysis reportedly identified an Asian-associated ancestry cluster as carrying fewer N-insertions than the roughly 600-donor mean.

In the case of this clone: As yet, its antigen is unknown.

PCR amplification relied on 60 Vbeta primers (plus 13 Jbeta primers). As processed by the authors: Per a later analysis, the number of unique TCR beta chains was around 80 million, of which around 9.9 million were shared. Repertoires were generated with immunoSEQ multiplex PCR, while TCRdb's copy carries only in-frame clones and drops some. That table is the source of V, J and clone size, and D and trimming were worked out from the DNA. The table shows 170,000 or so clones, with 80% occurring only once. Sequenced sample: PBMCs. The origin of this receptor is a boy aged 5-17 years in good health and CMV-seronegative.

CDR3 amino acids: CASSFSGASYEQYF. The CDR3 DNA reads as TGCGCCAGCAGCTTTAGCGGGGCCTCCTACGAGCAGTACTTC. The V gene is TRBV5-1, the J gene TRBJ2-5, with TRBD2 identical over 8 bases. The tail of the sequence fits TRBJ2-7 better, so the J call may be wrong. Per the germline V gene, CDR1 is SGHRS and CDR2 is YFSETQ. This CDR3 has 14 residues.